Below, one T cell receptor beta chain is given with its context. What it binds is unknown. The junction departs from germline at one end; a sequencing error may be responsible. The data are from a study of prognosis after radiotherapy for stage I lung cancer. Turning to the study itself: There were no patients who received concurrent therapy with stereotactic body radiotherapy. Several patients had distant metastases at a median of about seven months after radiotherapy, and under 17 showed no significant progression. Findings of the study overall: Tumor specificity of the expanded TCR clones was not determined. The study found that unique TCR clone counts fell after stereotactic body radiation therapy, median around 10,000 versus 6,900.

The CDR3 covers 14 residues. With two-round multiplex PCR, TCR beta CDR3 sequences were amplified from genomic DNA. Amplification during the initial PCR round employed primers specific to each TRBV and TRBJ gene. TCRdb reprocessed the multiplex PCR reads via MiXCR and lists one record per CDR3 protein. The sample holds roughly 32,000 distinct CDR3 sequences, about 42% seen once. The V gene is TRBV12-3 or TRBV12-4, the J gene TRBJ2-5; a possible D gene is TRBD1 (6 bases). The clonotype originates from a donor over 45 with non-small cell lung cancer. The material sequenced was PBMCs, taken before or after stereotactic body radiation therapy (not recorded which). The CDR3 region has the DNA TGTGCCAGCAGTTTAGAGAGGGGACAAGAGAACCAGTACTTC. Its translation is CASSLERGQENQYF.